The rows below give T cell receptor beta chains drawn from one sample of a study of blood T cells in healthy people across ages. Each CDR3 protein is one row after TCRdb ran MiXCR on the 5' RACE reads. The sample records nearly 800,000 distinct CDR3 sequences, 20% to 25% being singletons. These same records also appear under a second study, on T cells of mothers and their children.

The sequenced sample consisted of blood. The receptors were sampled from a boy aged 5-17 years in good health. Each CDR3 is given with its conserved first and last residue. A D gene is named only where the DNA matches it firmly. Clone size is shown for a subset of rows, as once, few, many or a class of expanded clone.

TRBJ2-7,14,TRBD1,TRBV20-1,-,TGCAGTGCTAGTGAGACAGGGGTGGCCTACGAGCAGTACTTC,CSASETGVAYEQYF
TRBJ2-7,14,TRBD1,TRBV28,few,TGTGCCAGCAGGGTAGGGACAGGGGCCTACGAGCAGTACTTC,CASRVGTGAYEQYF
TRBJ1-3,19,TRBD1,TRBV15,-,TGTGCCACCAGCAGAGATCCCGGGACAGGGGGCGCGTTGGGAAACACCATATATTTT,CATSRDPGTGGALGNTIYF
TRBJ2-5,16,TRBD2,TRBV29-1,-,TGCAGCGTTGAAGATCCTAAGGCTAGCGGCCAAGAGACCCAGTACTTC,CSVEDPKASGQETQYF
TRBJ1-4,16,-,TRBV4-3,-,TGCGCCAGCAGCCAAGGTTTATGGGACACACTTGGAAAACTGTTTTTT,CASSQGLWDTLGKLFF
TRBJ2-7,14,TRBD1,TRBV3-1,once,TGTGCCAGCAGCCCTCGGGACAGGGGTTTAGGGCAGTACTTC,CASSPRDRGLGQYF
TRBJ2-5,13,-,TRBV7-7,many,TGTGCTAGCAGCTCTGGTCCCCAAGAGACCCAGTACTTC,CASSSGPQETQYF
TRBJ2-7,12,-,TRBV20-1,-,TGCAGTGCTTTCACAGGTACCTACGAGCAGTACTTC,CSAFTGTYEQYF
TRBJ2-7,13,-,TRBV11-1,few,TGTGCCAGCAGCTTAGAAAGGGTTGGCGAGCAGTACTTC,CASSLERVGEQYF
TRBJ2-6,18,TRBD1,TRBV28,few,TGTGCCAGCGGAGTGACAGGGGGCGACCTCTCTGGGGCCAACGTCCTGACTTTC,CASGVTGGDLSGANVLTF
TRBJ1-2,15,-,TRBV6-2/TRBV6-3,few,TGTGCCAGCAGTCCCCCTCAACAGGGAGTCTATGGCTACACCTTC,CASSPPQQGVYGYTF
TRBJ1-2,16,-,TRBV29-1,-,TGCAGCGTTGGAGGCCTCCCCCCACCTCCTAACTATGGCTACACCTTC,CSVGGLPPPPNYGYTF